This is a list of T cell receptor beta chains from one sample in a study of T cell responses to AZD1222 COVID-19 vaccine. Profiled with immunoSEQ multiplex PCR; TCRdb holds only in-frame clones, not every one. The table records 200,000 to 300,000 clones, more than 85% of them present only once. The material sequenced was peripheral blood, taken on day 0 of AZD1222 vaccination. Every receptor here comes from an adult in good health. Both conserved end residues are part of each CDR3. A D gene is named only where the DNA matches it firmly. Expanded clones are given a class, and other clones once, few, many or no size at all.

TRBJ2-2 | TRBV5-4 | . | . | CASSHSTSTGELFF | TGTGCCAGCAGCCATAGCACAAGCACCGGGGAGCTGTTTTTT
TRBJ1-4 | TRBV7-6 | . | . | CASSLGISATNEKLFF | TGTGCCAGCAGCTTAGGGATCAGTGCAACTAATGAAAAACTGTTTTTT
TRBJ2-7 | TRBV5-3 | TRBD1 | . | CARSSGQARYEQYF | TGTGCCAGAAGCTCCGGACAGGCCCGCTACGAGCAGTACTTC
TRBJ2-1 | TRBV9 | TRBD2 | . | CASSLGTSGYNEQFF | TGTGCCAGCAGTCTAGGGACTAGCGGTTACAATGAGCAGTTCTTC
TRBJ2-1 | TRBV5-1 | TRBD2 | . | CASSFGLAGSYNEQFF | TGCGCCAGCAGCTTCGGACTAGCGGGCTCCTACAATGAGCAGTTCTTC
TRBJ1-2 | TRBV7-9 | . | . | CASSSRGGYGYTF | TGTGCCAGCAGCTCGAGGGGGGGCTATGGCTACACCTTC
TRBJ1-5 | TRBV4-2 | . | . | CASSQDTGYYSNQPQHF | TGTGCCAGCAGCCAAGATACGGGTTACTATAGCAATCAGCCCCAGCATTTT
TRBJ1-2 | TRBV5-6 | . | . | CASSLGANYGYTF | TGTGCCAGCAGCTTAGGAGCTAACTATGGCTACACCTTC
TRBJ1-6 | TRBV12-3/TRBV12-4 | . | once | CATRGKVHSPLHF | TGTGCCACCCGGGGAAAGGTCCATTCACCCCTCCACTTT
TRBJ1-2 | TRBV7-2 | TRBD1 | . | CASSSRQGAGYTF | TGTGCCAGCAGCTCCCGACAGGGGGCTGGCTACACCTTC
TRBJ1-5 | TRBV19 | TRBD1 | . | CASTSGQHQPQHF | TGTGCCAGTACCTCGGGACAGCATCAGCCCCAGCATTTT
TRBJ2-7 | TRBV18 | TRBD1 | . | CASLPGQGGEQYF | TGTGCCAGCTTACCGGGACAGGGCGGTGAGCAGTACTTC
TRBJ1-2 | TRBV28 | . | . | CASSSGNYGYTF | TGTGCCAGCAGTTCCGGGAACTATGGCTACACCTTC
TRBJ1-1 | TRBV29-1 | . | . | CSVEEQITEAFF | TGCAGCGTTGAAGAGCAGATCACTGAAGCTTTCTTT
TRBJ2-3 | TRBV10-2 | . | . | CASSESWGRAQYF | TGCGCCAGCAGTGAGTCGTGGGGCCGGGCGCAGTATTTT
TRBJ2-3 | TRBV27 | TRBD1 | . | CASRRQGQFTDTQYF | TGTGCCAGCAGAAGACAGGGGCAATTCACAGATACGCAGTATTTT
TRBJ1-1 | TRBV14 | . | . | CASSPLAGRTEAFF | TGTGCCAGCAGCCCCCTTGCAGGGAGGACTGAAGCTTTCTTT